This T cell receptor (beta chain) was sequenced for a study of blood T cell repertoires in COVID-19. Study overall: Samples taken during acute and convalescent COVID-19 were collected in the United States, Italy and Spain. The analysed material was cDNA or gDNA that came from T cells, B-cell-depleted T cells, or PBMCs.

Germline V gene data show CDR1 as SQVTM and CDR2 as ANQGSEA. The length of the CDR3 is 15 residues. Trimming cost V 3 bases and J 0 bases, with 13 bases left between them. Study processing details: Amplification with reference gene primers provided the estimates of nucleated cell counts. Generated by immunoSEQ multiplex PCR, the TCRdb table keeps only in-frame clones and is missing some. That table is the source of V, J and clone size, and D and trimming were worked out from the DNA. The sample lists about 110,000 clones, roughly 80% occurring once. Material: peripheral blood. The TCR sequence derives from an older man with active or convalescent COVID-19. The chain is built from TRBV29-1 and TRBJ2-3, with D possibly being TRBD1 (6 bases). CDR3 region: CSVDDGTYSTDTQYF. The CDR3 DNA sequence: TGCAGCGTTGACGACGGGACATATAGCACAGATACGCAGTATTTT.